The 29 T cell receptor beta chains given below trace back to one sample, sequenced in a study of T cells after yellow fever vaccination. TCRdb called the 5' RACE reads again in MiXCR, with one record for every CDR3 protein. The table includes approximately 600,000 distinct CDR3 sequences, around an eighth detected once. This specimen was PBMCs, taken on the day of the yellow fever booster vaccination. The receptors come from a young man who received the YFV17D yellow fever vaccine.

This clonotype was detected a few times. V is TRBV6-5 and J is TRBJ1-2; the D gene is possibly TRBD1 (6 bases). V dropped 0 bases and J dropped 6 bases, with 14 bases sitting between them. Germline assignment: CDR1 MNHEY and CDR2 SVGAGI. This CDR3 comprises 15 residues. CDR3 protein: CASSYSRQGRNGYTF. In DNA form, the CDR3 reads TGTGCCAGCAGTTACTCGAGGCAGGGGAGGAATGGCTACACCTTC.

This clonotype was picked up many times. The V gene is TRBV12-3 or TRBV12-4, the J gene TRBJ2-1, with 12 bases that match TRBD2. This CDR3 comprises 14 residues. Trimming at V came to 4 bases and at J to 10 bases, leaving 5 bases not matched to a gene. The CDR3 protein is CASSSRLAGAEQFF. In nucleotides, the CDR3 is TGTGCCAGCAGTTCGCGACTAGCGGGAGCCGAGCAGTTCTTC.

Concerning this clonotype itself: The junction shows a germline mismatch at one end, possibly a read error. For the CDR3, the DNA is TGTGCCACTTCGGGACAATCCTTCAATGAGCAGTTCTTC. Translating gives CATSGQSFNEQFF. This chain uses TRBV12-3 or TRBV12-4 with TRBJ2-1, with a possible D match to TRBD1 (6 bases). The CDR3 loop spans 13 amino acids.

The chain carries TRBV20-1 and TRBJ2-1, with 7 bases aligning to TRBD2. Germline values: CDR1 DFQATT, CDR2 SNEGSKA (reference sequence). This CDR3 has 14 amino acids. Unmatched junction bases numbered 9, after V lost 6 bases and J lost 4 bases. Here the CDR3 reads CSAAGLADYNEQFF. As DNA, the CDR3 is TGCAGTGCCGCGGGGCTAGCGGATTACAATGAGCAGTTCTTC.

This clonotype came up a few times. The chain is built from TRBV19 and TRBJ1-5; D ambiguous. The CDR3 covers 16 residues. V gave up 1 base and J gave up 2 bases, with 12 bases separating them. Per germline, CDR1 LNHDA and CDR2 SQIVND (reference sequence). The CDR3 loop reads CASSIAGTIGNQPQHF. CDR3 nucleotides: TGTGCCAGTAGTATAGCGGGAACTATAGGCAATCAGCCCCAGCATTTT.

This clonotype was counted ten times or more. The rearrangement uses TRBV5-4 and TRBJ1-1; D unclear. Deletions cut 5 bases from V and 5 bases from J, with 16 bases between. CDR3 length: 14 amino acids. Looked up from germline, CDR1 is SGHNT and CDR2 is YYREEE (reference sequence). The CDR3 DNA reads TGTGCCAGCAGTCCGGAGTCCCGTGGTACTGAAGCTTTCTTT. Translating it yields CASSPESRGTEAFF.

The CDR3 DNA is TGTGCCACCTCCCAGCCTCTAGCGGGAGTCTCCTACAATGAGCAGTTCTTC. Translation gives CATSQPLAGVSYNEQFF. V is TRBV3-1 and J is TRBJ2-1; the match to TRBD2 covers 10 bases. This CDR3 has 17 amino acids. V shed 10 bases and J 0 bases; nucleotides not matched to a gene: 12. CDR1 LGHDT and CDR2 YNNKEL come from the germline V gene (reference sequence).

This clonotype was seen more than once but under ten times. V gene TRBV7-8 combines with J gene TRBJ2-5; D is possibly TRBD2 (5 bases). The CDR3 has 14 amino acids. Germline CDR1 and CDR2: SGHVS and FQNEAQ. V was cut by 1 base and J by 4 bases, with 10 bases left in between. CDR3: CASSLVWRSETQYF. CDR3 DNA sequence: TGTGCCAGCAGCTTAGTTTGGAGGTCAGAGACCCAGTACTTC.

The V gene is TRBV11-1, the J gene TRBJ1-1; D might be TRBD1 (6 bases). Germline V gene sequence: CDR1 SGHAT, CDR2 FQDESV (reference sequence). The CDR3 sequence is 20 residues long. The V end lost 5 bases, the J end lost 0 bases, and 28 bases lay between the germline ends. The CDR3 spells CASSRDVILKGGIMNTEAFF. CDR3 nucleotides: TGTGCCAGCAGCAGAGATGTTATTTTGAAAGGGGGGATTATGAACACTGAAGCTTTCTTT.

The chain uses TRBV5-1 and TRBJ2-2; TRBD2 aligns across 8 bases. Germline CDR1 SGHRS, CDR2 YFSETQ. The CDR3 spans 16 residues. J gave up 3 bases and V 1 base, and 5 bases lay outside the gene matches. The CDR3 reads CASSLSAGGDTGELFF. The CDR3 nucleotides read TGCGCCAGCAGCTTGAGTGCGGGAGGCGACACCGGGGAGCTGTTTTTT.

This clonotype has just a few counts. The V call is TRBV18, the J call TRBJ2-5; the D gene is possibly TRBD2 (5 bases). The CDR3 covers 15 residues. Germline lookup yields CDR1 KGHSH and CDR2 LQKENI. The V gene lost 6 bases and the J gene lost 0 bases, with 14 bases spanning the gap. DNA for the CDR3: TGTGCCAGCTCTCGAACGTACGGGGACCAAGAGACCCAGTACTTC. This encodes CASSRTYGDQETQYF.

The genes are TRBV6-5 and TRBJ2-7; D is uncertain. Germline V CDR1 and CDR2: MNHEY, SVGAGI. The V end was cut by 0 bases, the J end by 0 bases, with 6 bases between. The CDR3 totals 14 residues. CDR3 region: CASSYSRSSYEQYF. As DNA, the CDR3 is TGTGCCAGCAGTTACTCGAGGTCCTCCTACGAGCAGTACTTC.

V usage is TRBV7-9 and J usage is TRBJ2-7, with D unclear. With 3 bases removed from V and 6 bases from J, the gap between germline ends came to 12 bases. The CDR3 is 13 amino acids. The V gene's germline CDR1 is SEHNR and CDR2 FQNEAQ (reference sequence). The CDR3 nucleotides are TGTGCCAGCAGCTTGGGTTCTCCCAGCGAGCAGTACTTC. This translates into CASSLGSPSEQYF.

The chain carries TRBV6-5 and TRBJ1-1; perhaps TRBD1 as D (5 bases). Deletions cut 4 bases from V and 4 bases from J, with 16 bases between. Germline V CDR1 and CDR2: MNHEY, SVGAGI. The CDR3 covers 15 residues. The CDR3 protein is CASSSPQGGLTEAFF. CDR3 DNA: TGTGCCAGCAGTTCTCCCCAGGGTGGGCTCACTGAAGCTTTCTTT.

In its sample, this clonotype was seen a few times. This sequence joins TRBV20-1 and TRBJ1-1; a possible D gene is TRBD1 (6 bases). V lost 3 bases to trimming and J lost 3 bases, with 11 bases between them. The length of the CDR3 is 13 residues. CDR1 and CDR2 (germline): DFQATT, SNEGSKA (reference sequence). CDR3: CSASYDRYTEAFF. The CDR3 DNA is TGCAGTGCTAGCTATGACAGGTACACTGAAGCTTTCTTT.

This clonotype was seen more than once but under ten times. This chain connects TRBV20-1 to TRBJ1-5, with D uncertain. CDR3 size: 16 residues. The V gene's germline CDR1 is DFQATT and CDR2 SNEGSKA (reference sequence). With 0 bases removed from V and 0 bases from J, the gap between germline ends came to 12 bases. The CDR3 sequence is CSARDLQEYSNQPQHF. CDR3 coding DNA: TGCAGTGCTAGAGATCTCCAGGAGTATAGCAATCAGCCCCAGCATTTT.

The CDR3 DNA is TGTGCCAGCAGCGCGGGGACAGCTTCTAGGGACGAGCAGTACTTC. It translates to CASSAGTASRDEQYF. The rearrangement joins TRBV13 to TRBJ2-7; D is possibly TRBD1 (7 bases). The CDR3 extends over 15 amino acids. Germline V CDR1 and CDR2: PRHDT, FYEKMQ (reference sequence). V lost 5 bases and J lost 5, with 19 bases in between.

This clonotype has more than one count but fewer than ten. This rearrangement joins TRBV2 to TRBJ1-4; D possibly corresponds to TRBD1 (5 bases). This CDR3 is 11 amino acids long. Trimming removed 7 bases at V and 10 bases at J, with 10 bases between. From germline, CDR1 is SNHLY and CDR2 FYNNEI. The CDR3 here is CASNVGGKLFF. The CDR3 nucleotides are TGTGCCAGCAATGTTGGGGGAAAACTGTTTTTT.

The J gene is TRBJ2-1, the V gene TRBV6-5; 9 positions match TRBD2. Germline lookup yields CDR1 MNHEY and CDR2 SVGAGI. With 5 bases clipped from V and 5 bases from J, the junction kept 10 bases outside the gene matches. CDR3 length equals 16 residues. CDR3 DNA sequence: TGTGCCAGCAGTAAGTGGAGTAGCGGGGGCAACAATGAGCAGTTCTTC. Amino acid sequence: CASSKWSSGGNNEQFF.

The rearrangement uses TRBV11-2 and TRBJ2-7; D might be TRBD1 (6 bases). V lost 5 bases, J lost 3 bases, and 17 bases lay in between. Germline CDR1 and CDR2: SGHAT and FQNNGV. There are 15 residues in the CDR3. The CDR3 protein is CASSTTPTGVYEQYF. DNA for the CDR3: TGTGCCAGCAGCACCACCCCGACAGGCGTCTACGAGCAGTACTTC.

This clonotype was counted ten times or more. The chain joins TRBV12-3 or TRBV12-4 to TRBJ2-7, with TRBD2 matching over 10 bases. This CDR3 spans 13 amino acids. V shed 2 bases, J shed 5 bases, and the junction held 0 bases outside the gene matches. The CDR3 is CASSLLAGDEQYF. As DNA, the CDR3 is TGTGCCAGCAGTTTACTAGCGGGAGACGAGCAGTACTTC.

This clonotype occurred many times. The chain is built from TRBV20-1 and TRBJ1-5; weak D call: TRBD1 (5 bases). In germline, CDR1 is DFQATT, CDR2 SNEGSKA (reference sequence). Trimming took off 5 bases at V and 4 bases at J, with 15 bases between the two ends. The CDR3 totals 14 residues. CDR3 nucleotides: TGCAGTGCTGGGGGAGCAGCCCGAAATCAGCCCCAGCATTTT. Protein: CSAGGAARNQPQHF.

There are a few counts of this clonotype. The chain has TRBV5-1 and TRBJ2-1, with D perhaps matching TRBD2 (5 bases). V gave up 8 bases and J gave up 2 bases, with 11 bases separating them. Germline CDR1 reads SGHRS; CDR2 reads YFSETQ. The CDR3 spans 13 residues. CDR3 protein: CAREDWAYNEQFF. CDR3 DNA sequence: TGCGCCAGGGAGGACTGGGCCTACAATGAGCAGTTCTTC.

The chain employs TRBV5-4 and TRBJ2-7; TRBD2 aligns across 7 bases. Germline trimming cut 5 bases from V and 3 bases from J; bases unmatched to any gene: 8. The CDR3 totals 14 residues. Germline CDR1 and CDR2: SGHNT and YYREEE (reference sequence). This CDR3 reads CASRRDYLSYEQYF. CDR3 in DNA: TGTGCCAGCAGACGGGACTACCTCAGCTACGAGCAGTACTTC.

This clonotype was seen a handful of times. The chain links TRBV23-1 to TRBJ2-1, with 8 bases fitting TRBD2. TRBV23-1 is an ORF for which the function is uncertain. This CDR3 spans 16 amino acids. The V and J ends lost 3 bases and 10 bases, in that order; junction bases with no gene match: 14. The CDR3 region is CASSHLLTGGPNEQFF. DNA of the CDR3: TGCGCCAGCAGTCACCTTTTGACGGGAGGGCCTAACGAGCAGTTCTTC.

J is TRBJ2-5 and V is TRBV4-3; D might be TRBD1 (5 bases). V was trimmed by 0 bases and J by 5 bases, leaving 13 bases between them. Germline CDR1 reads LGHNA; CDR2 reads YSLEER. The CDR3 sequence is 15 residues long. The CDR3 is CASSQDWNPGETQYF. In DNA form, the CDR3 reads TGCGCCAGCAGCCAAGATTGGAACCCAGGGGAGACCCAGTACTTC.

The J gene is TRBJ2-7, the V gene TRBV18, with D perhaps TRBD2 (5 bases). This CDR3 is built from 14 residues. CDR1 and CDR2 (germline): KGHSH, LQKENI. Trimming shortened V by 6 bases and J by 2 bases, and 14 bases separated the two germline ends. In DNA, the CDR3 is TGTGCCAGCTCCCCGAGGCGGGTAACCTACGAGCAGTACTTC. Its translation: CASSPRRVTYEQYF. Full variable domain (rest looked up from reference TRBV18 and TRBJ2-7): NAGVMQNPRHLVRRRGQEARLRCSPMKGHSHVYWYRQLPEEGLKFMVYLQKENIIDESGMPKERFSAEFPKEGPSILRIQQVVRGDSAAYFCASSPRRVTYEQYFGPGTRLTVT.

Only a few counts were recorded for this clonotype. The V call is TRBV20-1, the J call TRBJ2-7; 7 nucleotides agree with TRBD2. The CDR3 length is 15 residues. Germline V CDR1 and CDR2: DFQATT, SNEGSKA (reference sequence). Trimming at V came to 6 bases and at J to 0 bases, leaving 11 bases not matched to a gene. DNA of the CDR3: TGCAGTGCCCCCCAGCCTAGCGGAATCTCCTACGAGCAGTACTTC. It translates to CSAPQPSGISYEQYF.

This chain uses TRBV27 with TRBJ2-2; D remains ambiguous. The germline V and J ends were trimmed by 5 bases and 6 bases, with 7 bases remaining between them. CDR3 length equals 12 residues. Looked up from germline, CDR1 is MNHEY and CDR2 is SMNVEV (reference sequence). The CDR3 region is CASSPYAGELFF. The CDR3 nucleotides are TGTGCCAGCAGTCCCTATGCCGGGGAGCTGTTTTTT.